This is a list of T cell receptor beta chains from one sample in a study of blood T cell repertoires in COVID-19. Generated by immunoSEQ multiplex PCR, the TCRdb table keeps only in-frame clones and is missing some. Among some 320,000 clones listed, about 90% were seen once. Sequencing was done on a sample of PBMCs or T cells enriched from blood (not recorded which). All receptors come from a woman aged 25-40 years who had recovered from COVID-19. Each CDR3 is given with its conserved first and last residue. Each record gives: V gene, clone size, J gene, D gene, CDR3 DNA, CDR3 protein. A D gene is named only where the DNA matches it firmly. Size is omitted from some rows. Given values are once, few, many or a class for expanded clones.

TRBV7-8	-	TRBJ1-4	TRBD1	TGTGCCAGCAGCTTGGGCAGACAGGGATCTTTCACTAATGAAAAACTGTTTTTT	CASSLGRQGSFTNEKLFF
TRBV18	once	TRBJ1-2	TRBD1	TGTGCCAGCTCGCCCCGAACCCGACAGGGGGCTCGAGGCTACACCTTC	CASSPRTRQGARGYTF
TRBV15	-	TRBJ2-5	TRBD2	TGTGCCACCAGCAGAGCGGGACTAGCGGGGGGGCTTGGAGAGACCCAGTACTTC	CATSRAGLAGGLGETQYF
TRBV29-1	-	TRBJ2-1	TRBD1	TGCAGCGTCGAGACGGGGACAGAGGCCGCCTACAATGAGCAGTTCTTC	CSVETGTEAAYNEQFF
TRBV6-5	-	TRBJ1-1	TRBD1	TGTGCCAGCGGGACAGCTAACACTGAAGCTTTCTTT	CASGTANTEAFF
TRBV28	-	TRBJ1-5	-	TGTGCCAGCAGTTTATCCCTCAGGGCCCAGCATTTT	CASSLSLRAQHF
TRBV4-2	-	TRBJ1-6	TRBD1	TGTGCCAGCAGCCAATTAGGGACAGGGGATTCACCCCTCCACTTT	CASSQLGTGDSPLHF
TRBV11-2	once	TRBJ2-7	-	TGTGCCAGCAGCTTAGGTGCAGGTGATCTTTACGAGCAGTACTTC	CASSLGAGDLYEQYF
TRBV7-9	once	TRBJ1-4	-	TGTGCCAGCAGGAATACCGGCGGTGGTGAAAAACTGTTTTTT	CASRNTGGGEKLFF
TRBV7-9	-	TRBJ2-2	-	TGTGCCAGCAGCTTATCCGGGTTCAACACCGGGGAGCTGTTTTTT	CASSLSGFNTGELFF
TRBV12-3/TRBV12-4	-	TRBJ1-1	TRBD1	TGTGCCAGCAGCATCGGACAGGGGGAGGGGGCTTTCTTT	CASSIGQGEGAFF
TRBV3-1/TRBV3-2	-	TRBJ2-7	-	TGTGCCAGCAGCCAAGTAGGGGGAAACTTCTACGAGCAGTACTTC	CASSQVGGNFYEQYF
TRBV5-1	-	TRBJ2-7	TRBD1	TGCGCCAGCAGCCCTGACAGGGGAACGGGCGAGCAGTACTTC	CASSPDRGTGEQYF
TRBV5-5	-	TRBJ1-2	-	TGTGCCAGCAGCTTGGCCGGTCAGGGCAACAACTATGGCTACACCTTC	CASSLAGQGNNYGYTF
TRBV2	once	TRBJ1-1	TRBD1	TGTGCCAGCAATCTACAGGGGAGCACTGAAGCTTTCTTT	CASNLQGSTEAFF
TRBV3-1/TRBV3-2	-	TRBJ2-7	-	TGTGCCAGCAGCCAGGGGGGAGTTAACTACGAGCAGTACTTC	CASSQGGVNYEQYF
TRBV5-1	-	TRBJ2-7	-	TGCGCCAGCAGCTCAGCAGGGGGGCGCGTAGGGTACGAGCAGTACTTC	CASSSAGGRVGYEQYF
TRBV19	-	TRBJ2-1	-	TGTGCCAGTTCGTATAGGGGGGGCCACTCCTACAATGAGCAGTTCTTC	CASSYRGGHSYNEQFF
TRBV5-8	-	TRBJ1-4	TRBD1	TGTGCCAGCAGGGGACAGGGTGGTGAAAAACTGTTTTTT	CASRGQGGEKLFF
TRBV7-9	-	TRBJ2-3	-	TGTGCCAGCAGCCCTAGGGTACCCAGCGGGTTGGGAGATACGCAGTATTTT	CASSPRVPSGLGDTQYF
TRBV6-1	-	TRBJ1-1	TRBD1	TGTGCCAGCAGTGAGACAGGGGAGTGGGATGAAGCTTTCTTT	CASSETGEWDEAFF